Below are 4 T cell receptor beta chains sequenced from a single sample in a study of T cells after yellow fever vaccination. TCRdb re-called the 5' RACE reads with MiXCR, one entry per CDR3 protein. The sample includes 150,000 to 200,000 distinct CDR3 sequences, 9.3% of them seen just once. The source was CD8+ T cells sorted from PBMCs, collected 45 days after the yellow fever booster vaccination. The source of these receptors is a man aged 18 to 30 who received the YFV17D yellow fever vaccine.

This clonotype was counted a few times. The CDR3 region is CAWSVQGEAFF. Here the CDR3 DNA reads TGTGCCTGGAGTGTACAAGGGGAAGCTTTCTTT. The chain is built from TRBV30 and TRBJ1-1; D unresolved. The germline gives CDR1 GTSNPN, CDR2 SVGIG (reference sequence). V was shortened by 0 bases and J by 8 bases, with 7 bases between the two germline ends. The CDR3 is made up of 11 amino acids.

In nucleotides, the CDR3 is TGTGCCAGCAGGGCTGACGGGGGCCAAGAGACCCAGTACTTC. It encodes CASRADGGQETQYF. The rearrangement joins TRBV12-3 or TRBV12-4 to TRBJ2-5, with D perhaps TRBD2 (6 bases). The CDR3 extends over 14 amino acids. V gave up 6 bases and J gave up 1 base, with 12 bases separating them.

The chain is built from TRBV5-1 and TRBJ2-3; 11 bases line up with TRBD2. V lost 4 bases, J lost 4 bases, and 11 bases stayed unmatched. Germline V lookup: CDR1 SGHRS, CDR2 YFSETQ. This CDR3 is 17 amino acids long. The CDR3 spells CASSPNSGGALADTQYF. CDR3 in DNA: TGCGCCAGCAGCCCCAATAGCGGGGGGGCATTGGCAGATACGCAGTATTTT.

This clonotype was found a few times. The V gene is TRBV9, the J gene TRBJ2-1; 8 positions match TRBD2. The CDR3 extends over 14 amino acids. Per the germline V gene, CDR1 is SGDLS and CDR2 is YYNGEE. V was pared by 6 bases and J by 1 base, with 3 bases of the junction left unmatched. CDR3 nucleotides: TGTGCCAGCAACGGGGGGGTTTCCTACAATGAGCAGTTCTTC. Amino acids: CASNGGVSYNEQFF. The full variable domain, with the rest looked up from reference TRBV9 and TRBJ2-1, is DSGVTQTPKHLITATGQRVTLRCSPRSGDLSVYWYQQSLDQGLQFLIQYYNGEERAKGNILERFSAQQFPDLHSELNLSSLELGDSALYFCASNGGVSYNEQFFGPGTRLTVL.